The 16 T cell receptor beta chains below all came from one sample that was sequenced in a study of early T cells in non-severe SARS-CoV-2 infection. TCRdb processed the 5' RACE reads anew with MiXCR; each CDR3 protein has one entry. The data show roughly 65,000 distinct CDR3 sequences, 10% to 15% seen once. The sample taken for sequencing was whole blood. These receptor sequences come from an adult who was a healthcare worker with PCR-confirmed SARS-CoV-2 infection or an uninfected control (not recorded which).

This clonotype was counted only a few times. V usage is TRBV5-6 and J usage is TRBJ2-2; TRBD1 aligns across 10 bases. Germline CDR1 and CDR2: SGHDT and YYEEEE. Losses at the gene ends were 4 bases for V and 3 bases for J; bases not matched to a gene: 9. This CDR3 contains 17 residues. In DNA form, the CDR3 reads TGTGCCAGCAGCCCGGGACAGGGGTCATGGTACACCGGGGAGCTGTTTTTT. Its protein product is CASSPGQGSWYTGELFF.

This clonotype was detected only a few times. The chain has TRBV4-2 and TRBJ2-1, with D perhaps TRBD1 or TRBD2 (5 bases each). The CDR3 runs to 15 residues. CDR1 and CDR2 (germline): LGHNA, YNFKEQ. V lost 0 bases and J lost 15, with 21 bases in between. Written as DNA, the CDR3 is TGTGCCAGCAGCCAAGATCGCGTAATTAGGGACGCGGTGTTCTTC. Its translation is CASSQDRVIRDAVFF.

This clonotype was recorded many times. The J gene is TRBJ1-5, the V gene TRBV12-3 or TRBV12-4; the match to TRBD1 covers 7 bases. With 6 bases clipped from V and 2 bases from J, the junction kept 13 bases outside the gene matches. The CDR3 extends over 17 amino acids. The CDR3 nucleotides are TGTGCCAGCAGGCGGAACCCAGGGGGAAGGGGCAATCAGCCCCAGCATTTT. It translates to CASRRNPGGRGNQPQHF.

In this sample, this clonotype turned up a few times. The chain couples TRBV5-1 to TRBJ1-1; D gene uncertain. V lost 0 bases, J lost 1 base, and 10 bases lay in between. Per the germline V gene, CDR1 is SGHRS and CDR2 is YFSETQ. CDR3 size: 15 residues. The CDR3 bases are TGCGCCAGCAGCTTGGAGGTAGGGCGGAACACTGAAGCTTTCTTT. This codes for CASSLEVGRNTEAFF.

This clonotype has just a few counts. CDR3: CSVEDRDPRRYTEAFF. The DNA of the CDR3 is TGCAGCGTTGAAGATCGGGACCCCAGGAGGTACACTGAAGCTTTCTTT. The chain uses TRBV29-1 and TRBJ1-1; TRBD1 is a possible D gene (5 bases). Trimming removed 0 bases from V and 3 bases from J, with 17 bases in between. This CDR3 has 16 amino acids. Germline CDR1 SQVTM, CDR2 ANQGSEA.

This clonotype was seen only a few times. The CDR3 region is CATSRDRWGGQYF. The CDR3 nucleotides are TGTGCCACCAGCAGAGATCGGTGGGGAGGGCAGTACTTC. The chain joins TRBV15 to TRBJ2-7, with D perhaps TRBD2 (6 bases). The CDR3 consists of 13 residues. V was clipped by 0 bases and J by 9 bases, with 12 bases between them. Germline V gene data show CDR1 as LNHNV and CDR2 as YYDKDF (reference sequence).

This clonotype was seen repeatedly, ten times or more. The CDR3 nucleotides read TGTGCCAGCAGCTTAGGGCCGTCTAGTGACGAGCAGTACTTC. The encoded protein is CASSLGPSSDEQYF. This chain connects TRBV7-2 to TRBJ2-7; D call uncertain. The CDR3 extends over 14 amino acids. Trimming stripped 1 base from V and 5 bases from J, with 12 bases between. Looked up from germline, CDR1 is SGHTA and CDR2 is FQGNSA.

This clonotype was found a few times. V gene TRBV28 combines with J gene TRBJ2-7; weak D call: TRBD2 (5 bases). CDR1 and CDR2 from the germline V gene are MDHEN and SYDVKM. The CDR3 is 11 residues long. V lost 10 bases and J lost 6, with 13 bases in between. The CDR3 spells CATSRRFEQYF. As DNA, the CDR3 is TGTGCCACCAGCAGGAGGTTCGAGCAGTACTTC.

This clonotype occurred many times. The rearrangement joins TRBV12-3 or TRBV12-4 to TRBJ1-5; D is ambiguous. With 3 bases removed from V and 4 bases from J, the gap between germline ends came to 10 bases. The CDR3 is 14 residues long. The DNA for the CDR3 is TGTGCCAGCAGTTTGGGCGGTTCAAATCAGCCCCAGCATTTT. It yields the protein CASSLGGSNQPQHF.

The genes are TRBV12-3 or TRBV12-4 and TRBJ2-3, with D possibly being TRBD2 (5 bases). The CDR3 loop spans 13 amino acids. V was cut by 5 bases and J by 6 bases, with 12 bases left in between. CDR3 region: CASSPQPGDTQYF. CDR3 bases: TGTGCCAGCAGTCCCCAACCGGGGGATACGCAGTATTTT.

The V call is TRBV6-5, the J call TRBJ2-1; 9 bases are a match to TRBD1. After removal of 2 bases from V and 4 bases from J, the junction contained 6 bases not matched to a gene. The CDR3 length is 16 residues. CDR1 MNHEY and CDR2 SVGAGI come from the germline V gene. The CDR3 loop is CASSYRTGGPYNEQFF. In DNA, the CDR3 is TGTGCCAGCAGTTACAGAACAGGGGGCCCATACAATGAGCAGTTCTTC.

The chain couples TRBV11-3 to TRBJ2-3; 7 positions agree with TRBD2. Per germline, CDR1 SGHNT and CDR2 YENEEA. Trimming took 1 base from V and 4 from J; bases not matched to a gene: 11. This CDR3 is 17 amino acids long. The CDR3 sequence is CASSLGVAAGEADTQYF. The CDR3 DNA follows: TGTGCCAGCAGCTTAGGGGTCGCGGCGGGAGAAGCAGATACGCAGTATTTT.

This chain links TRBV2 with TRBJ1-1; D gene unclear. CDR3 size: 12 residues. The V end lost 7 bases, the J end lost 4 bases, and 10 bases lay between the germline ends. Germline CDR1 is SNHLY and CDR2 is FYNNEI. The CDR3 DNA follows: TGTGCCAGCACGGGTGGCCCCACTGAAGCTTTCTTT. Translated, it gives CASTGGPTEAFF.

The chain has TRBV10-3 and TRBJ2-3; the D is unclear. Germline V gives CDR1 ENHRY, CDR2 SYGVKD. V gave up 6 bases and J gave up 5 bases, with 9 bases separating them. The CDR3 totals 12 residues. CDR3 sequence: CAIRTLVDTQYF. As DNA, the CDR3 is TGTGCCATCAGAACCCTAGTAGATACGCAGTATTTT.

This clonotype was seen at least ten times. This sequence joins TRBV5-1 and TRBJ2-1; D unclear. The germline CDR1 and CDR2 sequences are SGHRS and YFSETQ. The CDR3 has 12 amino acids. V lost 0 bases to trimming and J lost 7 bases, with 5 bases between them. CDR3 in amino acids: CASSLEGNEQFF. CDR3 DNA: TGCGCCAGCAGCTTGGAGGGTAATGAGCAGTTCTTC.

The chain combines TRBV7-2 with TRBJ2-1; 10 bases line up with TRBD2. The germline CDR1 and CDR2 sequences are SGHTA and FQGNSA. V lost 3 bases and J lost 12; bases outside the gene matches: 8. CDR3 size: 14 residues. In nucleotides, the CDR3 is TGTGCCAGCAGCTTGCCTAGCGGGGGACCGGGGCAGTTCTTC. Translating it yields CASSLPSGGPGQFF.